This record looks at one TCR beta chain sequence and its context. What it binds is not known. The read comes to an end 3 residues before the CDR3 does, leaving the germline J gene to fill in the end. Profiling relied on immunoSEQ multiplex PCR, and the TCRdb table lists in-frame clones only, not all of them. The listing records around 16,000 clones. The V and J ends lost 3 bases and 3 bases, in that order; junction bases with no gene match: 12. This CDR3 contains 17 residues. The germline gives CDR1 SNHLY, CDR2 FYNNEI. The sample belongs to a study of T cells in women clearing cervical HPV infection. Study context: Donors had HPV16-related CIN3 or worse; 2 had invasive cancer. Regarding the study as a whole: TRBV6-7 relative abundance averaged about 0.1% in cases and 0.15% to 0.2% in controls.

This receptor was obtained from a woman between 18 and 75 years old with a cervical HPV16 infection that either progressed to CIN3+ or cleared (not recorded which). The source material was blood buffy coat. The chain combines TRBV2 with TRBJ2-7; 9 nucleotides align to TRBD1. Incomplete CDR3 DNA: TGTGCCAGCAGTGAGGAGGGCGGGACAGGGCCCTTCTACGAG. As protein: CASSEEGGTGPFYE. The CDR3, in full, reads CASSEEGGTGPFYEQYF.